The rows below give T cell receptor beta chains drawn from one sample of a study of T cell responses to AZD1222 COVID-19 vaccine. TCRdb keeps only in-frame clones here, not all; method: immunoSEQ multiplex PCR. The sample lists 95,000 to 150,000 clones, more than 85% occurring once. This specimen consisted of peripheral blood, obtained on day 0 of MenACWY control vaccination. The receptors shown here come from an adult in good health. CDR3s include the opening cysteine and the closing phenylalanine or tryptophan. Fields, in order: V gene, J gene, clone size, D gene, CDR3 protein, CDR3 DNA. D genes are given only for firm matches. Clone size is given for some rows only: seen once, a few or many times, or a class if the clone is expanded.

v_call: TRBV29-1
j_call: TRBJ2-1
clone_size: .
d_call: .
cdr3_aa: CSAPPAQSSSYNEQFF
cdr3_nt: TGCAGCGCCCCGCCGGCTCAATCTAGCTCCTACAATGAGCAGTTCTTC

v_call: TRBV19
j_call: TRBJ2-1
clone_size: .
d_call: .
cdr3_aa: CASSMSSVITYNEQFF
cdr3_nt: TGTGCCAGTAGTATGTCTAGCGTGATTACATACAATGAGCAGTTCTTC

v_call: TRBV6-2/TRBV6-3
j_call: TRBJ1-4
clone_size: .
d_call: .
cdr3_aa: CASSPTNEEKLFF
cdr3_nt: TGTGCCAGCAGTCCGACGAACGAGGAAAAACTGTTTTTT

v_call: TRBV7-2
j_call: TRBJ2-1
clone_size: .
d_call: .
cdr3_aa: CASSLTRDTDNEQFF
cdr3_nt: TGTGCCAGCAGCCTGACCCGGGACACGGACAATGAGCAGTTCTTC

v_call: TRBV10-3
j_call: TRBJ2-7
clone_size: .
d_call: TRBD1
cdr3_aa: CAISPGTGASYEQYF
cdr3_nt: TGTGCCATCAGTCCCGGGACAGGGGCTTCCTACGAGCAGTACTTC

v_call: TRBV5-6
j_call: TRBJ2-1
clone_size: .
d_call: TRBD1
cdr3_aa: CASSTRDRGQTSYNEQFF
cdr3_nt: TGTGCCAGCAGCACTAGGGACAGGGGCCAAACCTCCTACAATGAGCAGTTCTTC

v_call: TRBV3-1/TRBV3-2
j_call: TRBJ1-1
clone_size: .
d_call: .
cdr3_aa: CASSQPPGHQNTEAFF
cdr3_nt: TGTGCCAGCAGCCAGCCACCGGGACACCAGAACACTGAAGCTTTCTTT

v_call: TRBV6-5
j_call: TRBJ1-1
clone_size: .
d_call: .
cdr3_aa: CASQRRGVTTEAFF
cdr3_nt: TGTGCCAGCCAAAGAAGGGGGGTTACCACTGAAGCTTTCTTT

v_call: TRBV6-4
j_call: TRBJ2-6
clone_size: few
d_call: TRBD1
cdr3_aa: CASSDWTGGSGANVLTF
cdr3_nt: TGTGCCAGCAGTGACTGGACAGGGGGCTCTGGGGCCAACGTCCTGACTTTC

v_call: TRBV7-2
j_call: TRBJ2-1
clone_size: .
d_call: TRBD2
cdr3_aa: CASSRSPGGGYNEQFF
cdr3_nt: TGTGCCAGCAGCCGTTCTCCTGGCGGGGGATACAATGAGCAGTTCTTC

v_call: TRBV5-8
j_call: TRBJ2-3
clone_size: once
d_call: TRBD2
cdr3_aa: CASSLGGTSGTTQYF
cdr3_nt: TGTGCCAGCAGCTTGGGAGGAACTAGCGGGACTACGCAGTATTTT

v_call: TRBV5-8
j_call: TRBJ1-6
clone_size: .
d_call: .
cdr3_aa: CASSLPSSYNSPLHF
cdr3_nt: TGTGCCAGCAGCTTGCCTAGCTCCTATAATTCACCCCTCCACTTT

v_call: TRBV7-2
j_call: TRBJ2-1
clone_size: .
d_call: .
cdr3_aa: CASSLRGAGAGYNEQFF
cdr3_nt: TGTGCCAGCAGCTTAAGGGGGGCGGGAGCGGGCTACAATGAGCAGTTCTTC

v_call: TRBV24-1
j_call: TRBJ2-5
clone_size: .
d_call: .
cdr3_aa: CATSDAGLGETQYF
cdr3_nt: TGTGCCACCAGTGACGCAGGGCTAGGAGAGACCCAGTACTTC

v_call: TRBV7-9
j_call: TRBJ2-7
clone_size: few
d_call: TRBD2
cdr3_aa: CASSSPFRLAGVRDEQYF
cdr3_nt: TGTGCCAGCAGCTCTCCTTTTAGGCTAGCGGGGGTCCGGGACGAGCAGTACTTC

v_call: TRBV11-3
j_call: TRBJ1-3
clone_size: once
d_call: TRBD1
cdr3_aa: CASSTRDRTFRSSGNTIYF
cdr3_nt: TGTGCCAGCAGCACGCGGGACAGAACATTCAGGAGCTCTGGAAACACCATATATTTT

v_call: TRBV7-9
j_call: TRBJ2-7
clone_size: once
d_call: TRBD2
cdr3_aa: CASSLEVRTSGGSYEQYF
cdr3_nt: TGTGCCAGCAGCTTAGAGGTAAGAACTAGCGGGGGCTCCTACGAGCAGTACTTC

v_call: TRBV30
j_call: TRBJ1-1
clone_size: .
d_call: .
cdr3_aa: CAWRPVNTEAFF
cdr3_nt: TGTGCCTGGAGGCCAGTGAACACTGAAGCTTTCTTT

v_call: TRBV7-8
j_call: TRBJ1-4
clone_size: .
d_call: .
cdr3_aa: CASSSTAGLYNEKLFF
cdr3_nt: TGTGCCAGCAGTTCGACCGCGGGACTCTATAATGAAAAACTGTTTTTT

v_call: TRBV7-3
j_call: TRBJ2-3
clone_size: .
d_call: TRBD1
cdr3_aa: CASSLGQGGADTQYF
cdr3_nt: TGTGCCAGCAGCTTAGGACAGGGGGGAGCAGATACGCAGTATTTT

v_call: TRBV6-6
j_call: TRBJ2-1
clone_size: .
d_call: .
cdr3_aa: CASSYDSYNEQFF
cdr3_nt: TGTGCCAGCAGTTATGACAGCTACAATGAGCAGTTCTTC

v_call: TRBV7-2
j_call: TRBJ2-7
clone_size: .
d_call: .
cdr3_aa: CASSLDRVGEQYF
cdr3_nt: TGTGCCAGCAGCTTAGACAGGGTGGGGGAGCAGTACTTC

v_call: TRBV18
j_call: TRBJ2-3
clone_size: .
d_call: .
cdr3_aa: CASSPTAGTDTQYF
cdr3_nt: TGTGCCAGCTCCCCAACAGCTGGCACAGATACGCAGTATTTT

v_call: TRBV5-6
j_call: TRBJ1-1
clone_size: .
d_call: .
cdr3_aa: CASSSGLRNTEAFF
cdr3_nt: TGTGCCAGCAGTTCAGGGTTAAGGAACACTGAAGCTTTCTTT

v_call: TRBV2
j_call: TRBJ2-3
clone_size: once
d_call: .
cdr3_aa: CASSLLAVGLRTDTQYF
cdr3_nt: TGTGCCAGCAGTCTCCTTGCGGTTGGGCTACGCACAGATACGCAGTATTTT

v_call: TRBV7-2
j_call: TRBJ2-4
clone_size: .
d_call: TRBD2
cdr3_aa: CASSLALGLAGVAKNIQYF
cdr3_nt: TGTGCCAGCAGCTTAGCCTTGGGACTAGCGGGGGTAGCCAAAAACATTCAGTACTTC

v_call: TRBV6-2/TRBV6-3
j_call: TRBJ2-5
clone_size: .
d_call: TRBD2
cdr3_aa: CASSIPTSELQETQYF
cdr3_nt: TGTGCCAGCAGTATACCCACTAGCGAACTCCAAGAGACCCAGTACTTC

v_call: TRBV7-9
j_call: TRBJ1-5
clone_size: .
d_call: TRBD1
cdr3_aa: CASSLDRANQPQHF
cdr3_nt: TGTGCCAGCAGCTTGGACAGGGCGAATCAGCCCCAGCATTTT

v_call: TRBV6-5
j_call: TRBJ2-7
clone_size: .
d_call: .
cdr3_aa: CASSNTGLSRYEQYF
cdr3_nt: TGTGCCAGCAGTAACACGGGACTCTCCCGGTACGAGCAGTACTTC

v_call: TRBV5-4
j_call: TRBJ2-3
clone_size: .
d_call: TRBD2
cdr3_aa: CASSLVGGRAGDTQYF
cdr3_nt: TGTGCCAGCAGCTTGGTGGGGGGGAGGGCCGGTGATACGCAGTATTTT

v_call: TRBV20-1
j_call: TRBJ2-7
clone_size: .
d_call: TRBD1
cdr3_aa: CSASFGTGKRYEQYF
cdr3_nt: TGCAGTGCTAGTTTTGGGACAGGGAAACGATACGAGCAGTACTTC

v_call: TRBV11-3
j_call: TRBJ1-1
clone_size: .
d_call: .
cdr3_aa: CASSLGGHTEAFF
cdr3_nt: TGTGCCAGCAGCTTAGGGGGACACACTGAAGCTTTCTTT

v_call: TRBV5-1
j_call: TRBJ2-5
clone_size: .
d_call: TRBD1
cdr3_aa: CASSFSDRGVIETQYF
cdr3_nt: TGCGCCAGCAGCTTCTCGGACAGGGGTGTAATCGAGACCCAGTACTTC

v_call: TRBV2
j_call: TRBJ1-5
clone_size: .
d_call: .
cdr3_aa: CASNRDTINQPQHF
cdr3_nt: TGTGCCAGCAATAGGGACACCATTAATCAGCCCCAGCATTTT

v_call: TRBV7-2
j_call: TRBJ1-4
clone_size: few
d_call: .
cdr3_aa: CASSLGGWDEKLFF
cdr3_nt: TGTGCCAGCAGCTTAGGAGGATGGGATGAAAAACTGTTTTTT

v_call: TRBV6-2/TRBV6-3
j_call: TRBJ1-1
clone_size: .
d_call: .
cdr3_aa: CASSYRMNTEAFF
cdr3_nt: TGTGCCAGCAGTTATCGTATGAACACTGAAGCTTTCTTT

v_call: TRBV6-2/TRBV6-3
j_call: TRBJ1-2
clone_size: .
d_call: TRBD1
cdr3_aa: CASSGRDRHNYGYTF
cdr3_nt: TGTGCCAGCAGTGGCAGGGACAGACATAACTATGGCTACACCTTC

v_call: TRBV30
j_call: TRBJ2-1
clone_size: .
d_call: TRBD2
cdr3_aa: CAWSWVAGGNEQFF
cdr3_nt: TGTGCCTGGAGTTGGGTAGCGGGGGGGAATGAGCAGTTCTTC

v_call: TRBV5-6
j_call: TRBJ2-7
clone_size: .
d_call: .
cdr3_aa: CASSLGREMAAEQYF
cdr3_nt: TGTGCCAGCAGCTTGGGTCGGGAAATGGCGGCCGAGCAGTACTTC